Presented here are 20 T cell receptor beta chains from one specimen sequenced in a study of OX40 agonist ivuxolimab in advanced cancers. The data were produced by immunoSEQ multiplex PCR, yet TCRdb's version contains in-frame clones alone and is incomplete. The table records some 80,000 clones, around 86% of them present only once. Sample: CD4+ or CD8+ T cells sorted from blood, taken in a trial of the OX40 agonist ivuxolimab. Receptors originate from an adult with an advanced solid tumor such as melanoma, head and neck, liver or kidney cancer.

V and J are TRBV28 and TRBJ1-2; D gene uncertain. The length of the CDR3 is 12 residues. Trimming took off 6 bases at V and 3 bases at J, with 8 bases between the two ends. The germline V gene has CDR1 MDHEN and CDR2 SYDVKM. For the CDR3, the DNA is TGTGCCAGCAGCTGGGGTCACTATGGCTACACCTTC. Encoded protein: CASSWGHYGYTF.

The chain has TRBV2 and TRBJ1-5; no definite D call. Germline CDR1 SNHLY, CDR2 FYNNEI. V dropped 6 bases and J dropped 5 bases, with 11 bases sitting between them. There are 13 residues in the CDR3. CDR3 loop: CASSEGGYQPQHF. CDR3 nucleotides: TGTGCCAGCAGCGAGGGCGGTTATCAGCCCCAGCATTTT.

The chain carries TRBV7-9 and TRBJ2-4, with 14 bases lining up with TRBD2. Germline CDR1 reads SEHNR; CDR2 reads FQNEAQ (reference sequence). Trimming removed 3 bases from V and 1 base from J; junction bases left unmatched: 5. The CDR3 contains 18 residues. The CDR3 DNA sequence: TGTGCCAGCAGCTTCGGGACTAGCGGGAGTGTTGCCAAAAACATTCAGTACTTC. Translated, it gives CASSFGTSGSVAKNIQYF.

V and J are TRBV4-3 and TRBJ2-1; D remains unclear. CDR3 length: 17 residues. Germline V gene lookup returns CDR1 LGHNA and CDR2 YSLEER. V shed 0 bases and J shed 0 bases, with 12 bases lying between them. In nucleotides, the CDR3 is TGCGCCAGCAGCCAAGAGGGTTGGGCCAGCTCCTACAATGAGCAGTTCTTC. Its protein is CASSQEGWASSYNEQFF.

This clone showed up just once. CDR3 DNA sequence: TGTGCCAGCAACGAATTTGGGGTAAACAATGAGCAGTTCTTC. Encoded protein: CASNEFGVNNEQFF. The V call is TRBV5-6, the J call TRBJ2-1; D is undetermined. The length of the CDR3 is 14 residues. V was trimmed by 6 bases and J by 5 bases, leaving 15 bases between them. Germline V lookup: CDR1 SGHDT, CDR2 YYEEEE.

The rearrangement uses TRBV6-6 and TRBJ2-4; 7 nucleotides line up with TRBD1. The CDR3 extends over 13 amino acids. Germline V gives CDR1 MNHNY, CDR2 SVGAGI (reference sequence). V gave up 5 bases and J gave up 7 bases; unmatched junction bases: 5. CDR3 region: CASSNDRVNIQYF. The CDR3 nucleotides are TGTGCCAGCAGTAACGACAGGGTCAACATTCAGTACTTC.

The V call is TRBV7-6, the J call TRBJ1-4; the D gene is possibly TRBD1 (6 bases). This CDR3 spans 18 amino acids. V was shortened by 2 bases and J by 0 bases, with 16 bases between the two germline ends. CDR1 and CDR2 from the germline V gene are SGHVS and FNYEAQ. The CDR3 region is CASSLLGRGLATNEKLFF. Here the CDR3 DNA reads TGTGCCAGCAGCTTATTAGGCAGGGGACTTGCAACTAATGAAAAACTGTTTTTT.

CDR3 sequence (DNA): TGTGCCAGCAGCCTTACAGGGACTCGGACCCAGTACTTC. This gives the protein CASSLTGTRTQYF. The rearrangement links TRBV6-1 to TRBJ2-5; D tentatively reads TRBD1 or TRBD2 (6 bases each). V lost 6 bases, J lost 7 bases, and 15 bases lay in between. This CDR3 comprises 13 residues. Germline-derived CDR1 and CDR2 are MNHNS and SASEGT.

The rearrangement uses TRBV6-5 and TRBJ2-5, with 7 bases fitting TRBD2. Trimming at V came to 4 bases and at J to 5 bases, leaving 10 bases not matched to a gene. This CDR3 contains 15 residues. CDR1 MNHEY and CDR2 SVGAGI come from the germline V gene. CDR3 DNA sequence: TGTGCCAGCAGTTCAGGACTAGTCAAAGGGGAGACCCAGTACTTC. The encoded protein is CASSSGLVKGETQYF.

This clone was detected a few times. This sequence joins TRBV4-3 and TRBJ1-2; 8 bases agree with TRBD1. V lost 2 bases to trimming and J lost 8 bases; unmatched junction nucleotides: 13. This CDR3 contains 16 residues. CDR1 is LGHNA, CDR2 YSLEER, per germline. The CDR3 DNA follows: TGCGCCAGCAGCCAACCGGCTCCCTCAGGGGGCCGGGGCTACACCTTC. Translating it yields CASSQPAPSGGRGYTF.

This chain connects TRBV14 to TRBJ2-3; weak D call: TRBD2 (5 bases). With 3 bases removed from V and 2 bases from J, the gap between germline ends came to 24 bases. The CDR3 extends over 19 amino acids. Looked up from germline, CDR1 is SGHDN and CDR2 is FVKESK. The CDR3 is CASSHRKERGGWDTDTQYF. CDR3 sequence (DNA): TGTGCCAGCAGCCATAGGAAGGAGAGAGGCGGGTGGGACACAGATACGCAGTATTTT.

The gene calls are TRBV7-2 and TRBJ2-1, with D possibly being TRBD1 or TRBD2 (5 bases each). Germline loops: CDR1 SGHTA, CDR2 FQGNSA. The CDR3 is made up of 13 amino acids. V lost 2 bases and J 6 bases, leaving 8 bases between the germline ends. In DNA form, the CDR3 reads TGTGCCAGCAGCTTATTGGGGGTCAATGAGCAGTTCTTC. Translation gives CASSLLGVNEQFF.

V usage is TRBV4-1 and J usage is TRBJ2-5; D is tentatively TRBD1 or TRBD2 (5 bases each). The V gene lost 4 bases and the J gene lost 5 bases, with 23 bases spanning the gap. The CDR3 spans 17 residues. The germline gives CDR1 MGHRA, CDR2 YSYEKL. CDR3 region: CASSPSRGDWGDETQYF. CDR3 in DNA: TGCGCCAGCAGCCCCTCAAGGGGTGACTGGGGAGATGAGACCCAGTACTTC.

This clone was detected only once. The V and J genes are TRBV28 and TRBJ1-1; D possibly corresponds to TRBD1 (6 bases). The V and J ends lost 7 bases and 0 bases respectively, with 15 bases between them. Germline V gene data show CDR1 as MDHEN and CDR2 as SYDVKM. The CDR3 runs 15 residues. The CDR3 region is CASKGHNTLNTEAFF. The CDR3 DNA sequence: TGTGCCAGCAAGGGACACAACACATTGAACACTGAAGCTTTCTTT.

The genes are TRBV28 and TRBJ1-2, with no clear D. The CDR3 totals 14 residues. CDR1 and CDR2 (germline): MDHEN, SYDVKM. V gave up 3 bases and J gave up 0 bases, with 8 bases separating them. The CDR3 sequence is CASSFRWSNYGYTF. CDR3 coding DNA: TGTGCCAGCAGTTTTCGGTGGTCTAACTATGGCTACACCTTC.

The gene calls are TRBV18 and TRBJ2-1, with 7 bases lining up with TRBD2. Germline-derived CDR1 and CDR2 are KGHSH and LQKENI. The CDR3 totals 16 residues. The V and J ends lost 2 bases and 1 base, in that order; junction bases with no gene match: 5. In nucleotides, the CDR3 is TGTGCCAGCTCACCAGCGGGAGCGGGGTCCTACAATGAGCAGTTCTTC. The encoded protein is CASSPAGAGSYNEQFF.

A few counts support this clone. V is TRBV13 and J is TRBJ1-1; D is possibly TRBD1 (5 bases). V was trimmed by 5 bases and J by 4 bases, leaving 11 bases between them. This CDR3 region has 13 residues. In germline, CDR1 is PRHDT, CDR2 FYEKMQ (reference sequence). The CDR3 spells CASSNDSSTEAFF. The DNA of the CDR3 is TGTGCCAGCAGCAATGACAGCAGCACTGAAGCTTTCTTT.

This chain links TRBV9 with TRBJ2-2; D tentatively reads TRBD1 or TRBD2 (6 bases each). This CDR3 has 22 residues. V shed 4 bases and J shed 4 bases, with 35 bases lying between them. Looked up from germline, CDR1 is SGDLS and CDR2 is YYNGEE. The CDR3 protein is CASSPVSGAQGKVVALTGELFF. As DNA, the CDR3 is TGTGCCAGCAGCCCAGTCTCGGGGGCTCAGGGAAAAGTAGTAGCCCTCACCGGGGAGCTGTTTTTT.

The CDR3 nucleotides are TGTGCCAGCAGCGGCTTACGTTACAGGGTAGGAGGACAAGAGACCCAGTACTTC. This codes for CASSGLRYRVGGQETQYF. The J gene is TRBJ2-5, the V gene TRBV5-6; TRBD1 might be the D (6 bases). This CDR3 comprises 18 residues. Trimming left V 4 bases short and J 2 bases short, with 24 bases between. The V gene's germline CDR1 is SGHDT and CDR2 YYEEEE.

This chain connects TRBV28 to TRBJ1-5, with D uncertain. CDR3 length equals 12 residues. Germline V lookup: CDR1 MDHEN, CDR2 SYDVKM. V shed 6 bases and J shed 3 bases, with 6 bases lying between them. The CDR3 sequence: CASRELNQPQHF. In nucleotides, the CDR3 is TGTGCCAGCAGGGAACTCAATCAGCCCCAGCATTTT.